The rows below give T cell receptor beta chains drawn from one sample of a study of blood T cell repertoires in COVID-19. Sequencing was performed with immunoSEQ multiplex PCR; in TCRdb, only in-frame clones are kept and a portion is missing. The repertoire holds roughly 380,000 clones, with roughly 84% as singletons. Source material: PBMCs or T cells enriched from blood (not recorded which). All receptors derive from a woman aged 25-40 years who had recovered from COVID-19. CDR3s include the opening cysteine and the closing phenylalanine or tryptophan. D genes are given only for firm matches. Where a row states a size, it is once, few, many or the class of an expanded clone; other rows omit it.

d_gene	abundance	j_gene	len	v_gene	CDR3nt	CDR3aa
TRBD2	-	TRBJ2-7	13	TRBV29-1	TGCAGCGTTGAGCGGGGGGCGCTGGGCGAGCAGTACTTC	CSVERGALGEQYF
TRBD1	-	TRBJ2-7	14	TRBV13	TGTGCCAGCAGCGCAAGGGACAGGGGTTACGAGCAGTACTTC	CASSARDRGYEQYF
TRBD2	-	TRBJ2-1	13	TRBV7-9	TGTGCCAGCAGCCCTTTGGGGGAGGGACAGCAGTTCTTC	CASSPLGEGQQFF
TRBD2	-	TRBJ2-1	15	TRBV9	TGTGCCAGCAGCGTGGGCGGGGGGGCCACGAATGAGCAGTTCTTC	CASSVGGGATNEQFF
TRBD1	few	TRBJ1-3	16	TRBV5-1	TGCGCCAGCAGCAGGACAGGGGGCTCCTCTGGAAACACCATATATTTT	CASSRTGGSSGNTIYF
-	-	TRBJ2-7	14	TRBV5-1	TGCGCCAGCAGCTTGGGCGTCGCCTCCTACGAGCAGTACTTC	CASSLGVASYEQYF
TRBD2	-	TRBJ2-3	17	TRBV5-4	TGTGCCAGCATTAACCACCCAGGCGGGGGGGTGGCAGATACGCAGTATTTT	CASINHPGGGVADTQYF
TRBD1	-	TRBJ2-7	17	TRBV27	TGTGCCAGCAGTTCCTACAACAGGGGACGCACATCCTACGAGCAGTACTTC	CASSSYNRGRTSYEQYF
-	-	TRBJ1-1	15	TRBV18	TGTGCCAGCTCACCATGGACAGAGGCTGACACTGAAGCTTTCTTT	CASSPWTEADTEAFF
TRBD2	-	TRBJ2-3	16	TRBV18	TGTGCCAGCTCACCTCCTCTAGCGGGGGGCCAGGATACGCAGTATTTT	CASSPPLAGGQDTQYF
TRBD1	-	TRBJ1-1	11	TRBV5-5	TGTGCCAGCAGCGTGGCAGGGGGAGCTTTCTTT	CASSVAGGAFF
-	-	TRBJ1-2	15	TRBV19	TGTGCCAGTACCCGAGGACAGACGGAGAGATATGGCTACACCTTC	CASTRGQTERYGYTF
TRBD2	few	TRBJ2-1	14	TRBV7-2	TGTGCCAGCAGCTTTAGCGGGACATACAATGAGCAGTTCTTC	CASSFSGTYNEQFF
-	once	TRBJ2-1	13	TRBV7-2	TGTGCCAGCAGCTTAAAGCGCGCCAATGAGCAGTTCTTC	CASSLKRANEQFF
-	-	TRBJ2-7	12	TRBV7-9	TGTGCCAGCAGCTTAGAAGGGGACGAGCAGTACTTC	CASSLEGDEQYF
-	few	TRBJ1-1	15	TRBV3-1/TRBV3-2	TGTGCCAGCAGCTCTCTTGACAGGCTCAACACTGAAGCTTTCTTT	CASSSLDRLNTEAFF
-	-	TRBJ2-7	15	TRBV7-9	TGTGCCAGCAGCGTATCCGGGATAAGGAGGTCCGAGCAGTACTTC	CASSVSGIRRSEQYF
TRBD2	once	TRBJ2-3	16	TRBV27	TGTGCCAGCAGTCCCACGGGGGGGCTAGCGGCAGATACGCAGTATTTT	CASSPTGGLAADTQYF
TRBD1	-	TRBJ2-7	15	TRBV2	TGTGCCAGCAGCCCCACCGGACAGGCTACCTACGAGCAGTACTTC	CASSPTGQATYEQYF
TRBD1	many	TRBJ1-5	14	TRBV7-9	TGTGCCAGCAGCTTGGGACAGGGAGGACAGCCCCAGCATTTT	CASSLGQGGQPQHF
TRBD1	-	TRBJ2-7	15	TRBV12-5	TGTGCTAGTGGTTCGCCGGGACAGGGGTCCTACGAGCAGTACTTC	CASGSPGQGSYEQYF
-	-	TRBJ2-6	18	TRBV18	TGTGCCAGCTCACCATCTTCCCGGGGGAGCTCTGGGGCCAACGTCCTGACTTTC	CASSPSSRGSSGANVLTF
-	once	TRBJ1-2	14	TRBV18	TGTGCCAGCTCACCCACCGGGGACATCTATGGCTACACCTTC	CASSPTGDIYGYTF
-	-	TRBJ2-7	12	TRBV6-1	TGTGCCAGCAGTGAAGTGAGATACGAGCAGTACTTC	CASSEVRYEQYF
TRBD1	-	TRBJ2-2	13	TRBV7-9	TGTGCCAGCAGCAAACAGGGGGCCGGGGAGCTGTTTTTT	CASSKQGAGELFF
-	-	TRBJ1-5	15	TRBV28	TGTGCCAGCAGTTCAGGAGGGGAGGGCAATCAGCCCCAGCATTTT	CASSSGGEGNQPQHF
-	-	TRBJ1-2	15	TRBV2	TGTGCCAGCAGTGATCCCGCCAGGGATAACTATGGCTACACCTTC	CASSDPARDNYGYTF